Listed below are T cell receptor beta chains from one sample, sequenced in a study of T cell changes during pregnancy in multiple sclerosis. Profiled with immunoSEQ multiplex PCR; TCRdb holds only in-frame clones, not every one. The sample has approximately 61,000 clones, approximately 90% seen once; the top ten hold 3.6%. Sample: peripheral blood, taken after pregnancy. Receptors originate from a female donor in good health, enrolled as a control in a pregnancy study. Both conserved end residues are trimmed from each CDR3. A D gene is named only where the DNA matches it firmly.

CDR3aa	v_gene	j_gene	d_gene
ASSQDVPGQGDSPLH	TRBV4-3	TRBJ1-6	TRBD1
SAAGGGEAF	TRBV29-1	TRBJ1-1	-
ASSDRRGNIQY	TRBV6-1	TRBJ2-4	-
ASRSDSPLH	TRBV7-9	TRBJ1-6	-
AWSVDLAGPQH	TRBV30	TRBJ1-5	-
ASSPPSRLAGDTDTQY	TRBV7-2	TRBJ2-3	TRBD2
ASSQKTRGSNYGYT	TRBV23-1	TRBJ1-2	-
ASSLRRSSSGNTIY	TRBV28	TRBJ1-3	-
ASTGREGLNLKF	TRBV19	TRBJ2-1	TRBD2
SASDNEQF	TRBV20-1	TRBJ2-1	-
AISRTDSNQPQH	TRBV10-3	TRBJ1-5	-
ASSPEAGPSNQPQH	TRBV5-1	TRBJ1-5	-
ASRSWARETQY	TRBV27	TRBJ2-5	-
ASSVSTGTSGETQY	TRBV9	TRBJ2-5	TRBD2
ASSPQDRVYSNQPQH	TRBV18	TRBJ1-5	TRBD1
ASSDRYTEAF	TRBV6-5	TRBJ1-1	-
ASSLKGGKLF	TRBV28	TRBJ1-4	-
ASSLTGNQPQH	TRBV27	TRBJ1-5	-
ASASLGPRET	TRBV5-6	TRBJ1-2	-
ASSPGSAGGPKNEQF	TRBV5-4	TRBJ2-1	TRBD2
AISESADTQY	TRBV10-3	TRBJ2-3	-
SVQPNRGEAF	TRBV29-1	TRBJ1-1	-
ASSPSGGDYGYT	TRBV7-2	TRBJ1-2	-
ASSIRSGMGNQPQH	TRBV5-6	TRBJ1-5	-
ASSRNGDFRTDTQY	TRBV5-1	TRBJ2-3	-
ASSPRAGQGAGEQF	TRBV18	TRBJ2-1	TRBD1
ASSFPLSGGGPYEQY	TRBV28	TRBJ2-7	TRBD2
AWDRGVNQPQH	TRBV30	TRBJ1-5	TRBD1
ASSPVLDRGSNEQY	TRBV4-1	TRBJ2-7	TRBD1
ASSVEGSTDTQY	TRBV9	TRBJ2-3	-
ASSPREVGGTEAF	TRBV11-2	TRBJ1-1	-
ASSVTSSNEQF	TRBV9	TRBJ2-1	-
ASSLDRGFREQF	TRBV7-2	TRBJ2-1	TRBD1
ASRTGTPISLGRDTEAF	TRBV5-8	TRBJ1-1	-
ASFRDTLNYGYT	TRBV12-5	TRBJ1-2	-
ASSVNPGQVLSGANVLT	TRBV6-1	TRBJ2-6	TRBD1
ASSDREVVQPQH	TRBV6-1	TRBJ1-5	-